This record covers a single T cell receptor beta chain. The germline gives CDR1 SGDLS, CDR2 YYNGEE. The V end was cut by 0 bases, the J end by 1 base, with 11 bases between. CDR3 length: 15 amino acids. The data belong to a study of shared clonotypes between healthy human individuals. Profiled with immunoSEQ multiplex PCR; TCRdb holds only in-frame clones, not every one. The data contain roughly 2.2 million clones, about 92% of them singletons. The chain has TRBV9 and TRBJ2-7; no clear D gene. The receptor was isolated from a man aged 18 to 30 in good health. Some clones in this sample may be carry-over from other donors' samples. The sample was naive CD4+ T cells from PBMCs. The subset here: CD45RA+ positively selected. The CDR3 sequence: CASSVATVGSYEQYF. The DNA for the CDR3 is TGTGCCAGCAGCGTAGCTACTGTAGGTTCCTACGAGCAGTACTTC.